This TCR beta chain was sequenced in a study of T-cell memory formation after mild COVID-19. The wider study: TCR clusters were mostly confined to one donor each.

Points from the study as a whole: Of the contracting clones, CD4+ ones lay mainly in CM and EM, and CD8+ ones in EMRA. Contracting clones from day 15 to 85 showed balanced CD4/CD8; later expanders favored CD4+.

The trim removed 6 bases at V and 9 bases at J, leaving 13 bases unmatched. There are 16 residues in the CDR3. Germline lookup yields CDR1 MNHEY and CDR2 SVGAGI. UMIs and sample barcodes were carried by the TCR alpha and TCR beta cDNA libraries that 5'RACE produced using constant-segment primers. TCRdb reprocessed the 5' RACE reads with MiXCR, giving one entry per CDR3 protein. Of about 250,000 distinct CDR3 sequences listed, approximately 18% are singletons. A remark on this clonotype: Its target is not known.

Sequencing input: PBMCs or a T cell subset sorted from them (not recorded which). V and J are TRBV6-5 and TRBJ1-5; 11 nucleotides match TRBD1. The sequence was collected from a young man who had mild COVID-19 (a few samples of this study predate the infection). Cell type and time point are not known. CDR3 sequence: CASRPGTGGSRVPQHF. The CDR3 DNA follows: TGTGCCAGCAGGCCGGGGACAGGGGGGTCGAGGGTGCCCCAGCATTTT.